The clone carrying this TCR beta chain was observed a single time. The antigen remains unidentified. Patients with chemo-refractory metastatic non-small-cell lung cancer received focal radiation plus CTLA-4 blockade with ipilimumab. This sample is part of a study of radiotherapy plus CTLA-4 blockade in lung cancer. Study conclusions and caveats: Blood TCR clones of tumor origin expanded after radiotherapy plus ipilimumab.

Clones were sequenced by immunoSEQ multiplex PCR, and TCRdb holds only the in-frame ones, with some missing. Of around 20,000 clones listed, roughly 88% are singletons. The sequenced sample was peripheral blood, obtained from a patient treated with radiotherapy plus ipilimumab. This receptor was identified in a human donor with non-small cell lung cancer whose response to radiotherapy plus ipilimumab could not be evaluated.

DNA for the CDR3: TGCGCCAGCAGCTTGTCGGCAGGACTCTCCTACGAGCAGTACTTC. This encodes CASSLSAGLSYEQYF. The chain recombines TRBV5-1 with TRBJ2-7, with a weak D call TRBD2 (5 bases). CDR3 length: 15 residues. The V end was cut by 1 base, the J end by 0 bases, with 11 bases between. Per the germline V gene, CDR1 is SGHRS and CDR2 is YFSETQ.